Listed here are 25 T cell receptor beta chains from one sample, sequenced in a study of shared clonotypes between healthy human individuals. CD45RO-negative cells were positively selected for CCR7, leaving out terminally differentiated effector memory CD45RA+ cells. Only in-frame clones appear in the TCRdb table, and some are missing; sequencing was by immunoSEQ multiplex PCR. The repertoire includes more than 550,000 clones, about 91% of them detected once, and 20% to 25% sits in the top ten. The sequenced material came from naive CD8+ T cells sorted from blood. All receptors come from a man in his thirties or forties in good health.

The chain uses TRBV15 and TRBJ2-3; 8 positions match TRBD2. V was pared by 5 bases and J by 6 bases, with 13 bases of the junction left unmatched. The CDR3 has 16 amino acids. CDR1 LNHNV and CDR2 YYDKDF come from the germline V gene (reference sequence). The CDR3 region is CATSSPGIAGRDTQYF. CDR3 nucleotides: TGTGCCACCAGCTCTCCGGGCATAGCGGGGAGGGATACGCAGTATTTT.

This clone was detected once. The chain is built from TRBV6-1 and TRBJ1-5; TRBD1 might be the D (5 bases). Trimming took 2 bases from V and 8 from J, leaving 13 bases between them. The germline V gene has CDR1 MNHNS and CDR2 SASEGT. The CDR3 has 14 residues. The CDR3 DNA reads as TGTGCCAGCAGTGAATTCAGGGTGAGGGAGCCCCAGCATTTT. It encodes CASSEFRVREPQHF.

Remarks on this clone: One end of the junction fails to match germline, which may point to a read error. Additional DNA sequences in this sample encode the identical CDR3. J is TRBJ2-7 and V is TRBV7-9; 10 positions match TRBD1. The germline CDR1 and CDR2 sequences are SEHNR and FQNEAQ (reference sequence). CDR3 length equals 14 residues. In DNA form, the CDR3 reads TGTGCCAGCAGCCCGAGGGACAGGGGCTACGAACAGTACTTC. It codes for CASSPRDRGYEQYF.

The chain joins TRBV7-9 to TRBJ2-7; 13 positions agree with TRBD2. After removal of 4 bases from V and 1 base from J, the junction contained 10 bases not matched to a gene. Germline lookup yields CDR1 SEHNR and CDR2 FQNEAQ (reference sequence). The CDR3 consists of 18 residues. CDR3 sequence (DNA): TGTGCCAGCAGCTCGGACCCGGGACTAGCGGGACCTTCCTACGAGCAGTACTTC. Its translation: CASSSDPGLAGPSYEQYF.

This clone has only one observation. The V call is TRBV19, the J call TRBJ2-1, with no clear D. Trimming shortened V by 3 bases and J by 7 bases, and 10 bases separated the two germline ends. The CDR3 is made up of 13 amino acids. The germline V gene has CDR1 LNHDA and CDR2 SQIVND (reference sequence). CDR3 DNA: TGTGCCAGTAGTATTGTAGAAGCGAATGAGCAGTTCTTC. Translated: CASSIVEANEQFF.

This chain links TRBV19 with TRBJ2-1; 13 bases are shared with TRBD2. The CDR3 covers 19 residues. Trimming removed 5 bases from V and 9 bases from J; junction bases left unmatched: 19. Germline CDR1 reads LNHDA; CDR2 reads SQIVND (reference sequence). The DNA for the CDR3 is TGTGCCAGTAGTCCACCGACAGGGCAGGGGACTAGCGGGACGTCTGAGCAGTTCTTC. Its translation is CASSPPTGQGTSGTSEQFF. The entire variable domain, with the rest obtained from reference TRBV19 and TRBJ2-1, is as follows: DGGITQSPKYLFRKEGQNVTLSCEQNLNHDAMYWYRQDPGQGLRLIYYSQIVNDFQKGDIAEGYSVSREKKESFPLTVTSAQKNPTAFYLCASSPPTGQGTSGTSEQFFGPGTRLTVL.

The chain is built from TRBV5-4 and TRBJ2-7; D is perhaps TRBD2 (5 bases). Germline CDR1 is SGHNT and CDR2 is YYREEE (reference sequence). The CDR3 is made up of 12 amino acids. V lost 3 bases and J 4 bases, leaving 8 bases between the germline ends. This CDR3 reads CASSSSGYEQYF. The CDR3 DNA reads TGTGCCAGCAGCTCCTCGGGGTACGAGCAGTACTTC.

V gene TRBV5-6 combines with J gene TRBJ2-5; 9 bases fit TRBD1. V gave up 5 bases and J gave up 6 bases; unmatched junction bases: 5. The V gene's germline CDR1 is SGHDT and CDR2 YYEEEE. The CDR3 length is 13 residues. This CDR3 is CASRGQGHQTQYF. CDR3 DNA: TGTGCCAGCAGGGGACAGGGCCATCAGACCCAGTACTTC.

The rearrangement uses TRBV5-1 and TRBJ2-5; D not certain. Germline V lookup: CDR1 SGHRS, CDR2 YFSETQ. The CDR3 sequence is 14 residues long. Deletions cut 1 base from V and 5 bases from J, with 12 bases between. The chain's CDR3 is CASSLSGNHETQYF. In DNA, the CDR3 is TGCGCCAGCAGCTTGTCCGGTAATCACGAGACCCAGTACTTC.

The J gene is TRBJ2-5, the V gene TRBV6-9; 7 positions match TRBD1. This CDR3 has 14 residues. Germline V lookup: CDR1 MNHGY, CDR2 SVAAGI. The ends lost 6 bases at V and 5 bases at J; junction bases unmatched: 9. The CDR3 region has the DNA TGTGCCAGCAGCCAGGACAGGATCCGTGAGACCCAGTACTTC. Its translation: CASSQDRIRETQYF.

This clone showed up many times. The gene calls are TRBV7-9 and TRBJ2-1; 8 bases are shared with TRBD1. CDR3 length equals 15 residues. Germline V gene data show CDR1 as SEHNR and CDR2 as FQNEAQ (reference sequence). V was clipped by 4 bases and J by 1 base; unmatched bases: 3. CDR3: CASSWGQDSYNEQFF. CDR3 coding DNA: TGTGCCAGCAGCTGGGGACAGGATTCCTACAATGAGCAGTTCTTC.

The genes are TRBV6-6 and TRBJ1-5; D is ambiguous. The CDR3 runs to 15 residues. The V end lost 7 bases, the J end lost 0 bases, and 13 bases lay between the germline ends. CDR1 is MNHNY and CDR2 is SVGAGI in the germline V gene (reference sequence). The CDR3 is CASTTREDSNQPQHF. The CDR3 DNA reads as TGTGCCAGCACTACCCGGGAGGATAGCAATCAGCCCCAGCATTTT.

The rearrangement links TRBV28 to TRBJ2-5, with 10 positions matching TRBD1. The CDR3 runs to 18 residues. Germline loops: CDR1 MDHEN, CDR2 SYDVKM. The J segment lost 4 bases and the V segment lost 4 bases, leaving 15 bases of the junction unmatched. The CDR3 loop reads CASSSFQGDRGPTETQYF. The CDR3 coding sequence is TGTGCCAGCAGTTCCTTCCAGGGGGACAGGGGCCCTACAGAGACCCAGTACTTC.

The chain combines TRBV7-9 with TRBJ2-3, with 8 bases that match TRBD2. The CDR3 contains 17 residues. Germline values: CDR1 SEHNR, CDR2 FQNEAQ (reference sequence). With 5 bases clipped from V and 3 bases from J, the junction kept 13 bases outside the gene matches. The CDR3 region is CASSSLGAAGATDTQYF. CDR3 sequence (DNA): TGTGCCAGCAGCAGTTTGGGAGCAGCGGGAGCAACAGATACGCAGTATTTT.

This chain uses TRBV5-5 with TRBJ2-3, with no clear D. This CDR3 contains 16 residues. Germline CDR1 reads SGHKS; CDR2 reads YYEKEE (reference sequence). The V and J ends lost 0 bases and 0 bases respectively, with 11 bases between them. CDR3 bases: TGTGCCAGCAGCTTGGCCGCGAGCTTTAGCACAGATACGCAGTATTTT. Protein: CASSLAASFSTDTQYF.

CDR3 sequence: CASSLRTTGNYGYTF. Here the CDR3 DNA reads TGTGCCAGCAGTTTAAGGACGACAGGGAACTATGGCTACACCTTC. The chain couples TRBV28 to TRBJ1-2, with 7 bases aligning to TRBD1. The CDR3 length is 15 residues. CDR1 is MDHEN and CDR2 is SYDVKM in the germline V gene. The trim removed 2 bases at V and 2 bases at J, leaving 5 bases unmatched.

This chain joins TRBV6-1 and TRBJ2-3, with D uncertain. This CDR3 contains 16 residues. Germline CDR1 is MNHNS and CDR2 is SASEGT. V was cut by 4 bases and J by 2 bases, with 16 bases left in between. CDR3 nucleotides: TGTGCCAGCAGTGTTAATGCGGAGTGGGTCACAGATACGCAGTATTTT. As protein: CASSVNAEWVTDTQYF.

The rearrangement joins TRBV7-9 to TRBJ1-2; the D gene is possibly TRBD1 (5 bases). The CDR3 is 16 amino acids. Looked up from germline, CDR1 is SEHNR and CDR2 is FQNEAQ (reference sequence). V lost 5 bases and J 8 bases, leaving 24 bases between the germline ends. DNA of the CDR3: TGTGCCAGCAGCGTCCGGAACGCAGGGCTTTTAGGAGGCTACACCTTC. This sequence encodes CASSVRNAGLLGGYTF.

V is TRBV7-9 and J is TRBJ1-1; TRBD1 is a possible D gene (6 bases). With 5 bases removed from V and 0 bases from J, the gap between germline ends came to 13 bases. The CDR3 totals 15 residues. CDR1 SEHNR and CDR2 FQNEAQ come from the germline V gene (reference sequence). CDR3 nucleotides: TGTGCCAGCAGCGCCGTCAGGGGAGTGAACACTGAAGCTTTCTTT. Translation: CASSAVRGVNTEAFF.

This clone is a singleton in its sample. The chain combines TRBV7-3 with TRBJ2-1; 9 positions agree with TRBD2. The germline gives CDR1 SGHTA, CDR2 FQGTGA. This CDR3 has 17 residues. J lost 2 bases, V lost 5 bases, and 10 bases had no gene match. The CDR3, as DNA: TGTGCCAGCAGCACCAGTAGCGGGAGCGTACCCTACAATGAGCAGTTCTTC. Protein sequence: CASSTSSGSVPYNEQFF.

J is TRBJ2-1 and V is TRBV5-1; either TRBD1 or TRBD2 may fit D (6 bases each). V was pared by 0 bases and J by 7 bases, with 20 bases between. Germline assignment: CDR1 SGHRS and CDR2 YFSETQ. The CDR3 covers 17 residues. This CDR3 reads CASSLEEGGYLVNEQFF. In DNA, the CDR3 is TGCGCCAGCAGCTTGGAAGAGGGGGGTTATCTAGTAAATGAGCAGTTCTTC.

This chain uses TRBV29-1 with TRBJ2-1; weak D call: TRBD1 (7 bases). Trimming pared 6 bases from V and 8 bases from J, leaving 23 bases between. The V gene's germline CDR1 is SQVTM and CDR2 ANQGSEA. The CDR3 is 15 amino acids. The CDR3 bases are TGCAGCGTGGAGGGACAGCCCAACCTGAAGGATGAGCAGTTCTTC. Protein: CSVEGQPNLKDEQFF.

This chain joins TRBV11-2 and TRBJ2-7; D might be TRBD2 (6 bases). The germline V and J ends were trimmed by 7 bases and 7 bases, with 23 bases remaining between them. CDR3 size: 15 residues. Per germline, CDR1 SGHAT and CDR2 FQNNGV. The CDR3 DNA reads TGTGCCAGCACGGGGGTGGAAGGGACCTTGCGAGAGCAGTACTTC. Protein: CASTGVEGTLREQYF.

The chain joins TRBV9 to TRBJ2-5, with 9 bases that match TRBD1. The CDR3 has 15 amino acids. Germline V lookup: CDR1 SGDLS, CDR2 YYNGEE. The junction had 9 bases not matched to a gene; V was cut back by 4 bases and J by 5 bases. CDR3 region: CASSRPGQGVETQYF. The CDR3 DNA reads TGTGCCAGCAGCAGGCCGGGACAGGGCGTGGAGACCCAGTACTTC.

The V gene is TRBV5-4, the J gene TRBJ2-3, with a possible D match to TRBD2 (5 bases). CDR1 and CDR2 from the germline V gene are SGHNT and YYREEE (reference sequence). The CDR3 sequence is 15 residues long. The germline V and J ends were trimmed by 2 bases and 1 base, with 11 bases remaining between them. In nucleotides, the CDR3 is TGTGCCAGCAGCTTCGTGGGAGTCGGCACAGATACGCAGTATTTT. It codes for CASSFVGVGTDTQYF.